This entry lists 21 T cell receptor beta chains sequenced from one sample in a study of beta chain features in type 1 diabetes. Study-level results: All four CD4+ subsets from Type 1 diabetes patients carried moderately but significantly shorter TCRB CDR3s.

Expressed TCRB transcripts were sequenced after all isolated RNA was converted to cDNA. Some clones are missing from TCRdb's copy, which holds only in-frame ones; the method was immunoSEQ multiplex PCR. The sample lists 500,000 to 850,000 clones; more than 12% were seen once. Which antigens these TCRs recognize remains unknown. Source material: naive CD4+ T cells from blood. The receptors were gathered from a young man with type 1 diabetes.

The J gene is TRBJ2-5, the V gene TRBV5-1; 10 nucleotides match TRBD1. The CDR3 sequence is 15 residues long. Germline V CDR1 and CDR2: SGHRS, YFSETQ. The ends lost 4 bases at V and 4 bases at J; junction bases unmatched: 7. CDR3 DNA sequence: TGCGCCAGCAGCCCGACCGGACAGGGGGGAGAGACCCAGTACTTC. Protein sequence: CASSPTGQGGETQYF.

The chain recombines TRBV29-1 with TRBJ1-4, with unresolved D. CDR1 and CDR2 (germline): SQVTM, ANQGSEA. The ends were cut back, 4 bases at V and 5 bases at J, with 8 bases in the middle. This CDR3 has 12 amino acids. The CDR3: CSVAVPNEKLFF. The DNA of the CDR3 is TGCAGCGTTGCGGTACCCAATGAAAAACTGTTTTTT.

This clone was detected a few times. Other DNA sequences within the sample encode an identical CDR3. The chain recombines TRBV9 with TRBJ2-2; the D is unclear. CDR1 is SGDLS, CDR2 YYNGEE, per germline. Trimming pared 0 bases from V and 5 bases from J, leaving 5 bases between. The CDR3 runs 13 residues. The CDR3 spells CASSVEGTGELFF. CDR3 coding DNA: TGTGCCAGCAGCGTAGAGGGAACCGGGGAGCTGTTTTTT.

The chain uses TRBV7-9 and TRBJ2-5; D possibly corresponds to TRBD2 (6 bases). Looked up from germline, CDR1 is SEHNR and CDR2 is FQNEAQ (reference sequence). The V end was cut by 6 bases, the J end by 5 bases, with 13 bases between. The CDR3 covers 13 residues. DNA of the CDR3: TGTGCCAGCAGTCTAGGAGGGTACGAGACCCAGTACTTC. Amino acid sequence: CASSLGGYETQYF. Full variable domain (outside the CDR3, taken from reference TRBV7-9 and TRBJ2-5): DTGVSQNPRHKITKRGQNVTFRCDPISEHNRLYWYRQTLGQGPEFLTYFQNEAQLEKSRLLSDRFSAERPKGSFSTLEIQRTEQGDSAMYLCASSLGGYETQYFGPGTRLLVL.

J is TRBJ2-5 and V is TRBV6-6, with a tentative D call TRBD2 (6 bases). The V end was cut by 7 bases, the J end by 7 bases, with 10 bases between. The CDR3 has 11 amino acids. Germline assignment: CDR1 MNHNY and CDR2 SVGAGI (reference sequence). As DNA, the CDR3 is TGTGCCAGCACCCTGGGAGGGACCCAGTACTTC. Its protein product is CASTLGGTQYF.

This clone was detected a few times. V is TRBV29-1 and J is TRBJ1-4, with TRBD1 identical over 8 bases. Losses at the gene ends were 4 bases for V and 4 bases for J; bases not matched to a gene: 11. Germline CDR1 and CDR2: SQVTM and ANQGSEA. This CDR3 is 16 amino acids long. The CDR3 coding sequence is TGCAGCGTTGGAAGAGGGCCGGGACAGGATAATGAAAAACTGTTTTTT. It is translated as CSVGRGPGQDNEKLFF.

The chain carries TRBV30 and TRBJ1-1; D ambiguous. Germline V CDR1 and CDR2: GTSNPN, SVGIG (reference sequence). V was pared by 1 base and J by 3 bases, with 9 bases between. The CDR3 is 13 amino acids. CDR3 nucleotide sequence: TGTGCCTGGAGTGAGTCCGGATACACTGAAGCTTTCTTT. Translated, it gives CAWSESGYTEAFF.

The chain links TRBV27 to TRBJ2-5; D not resolved. V lost 5 bases and J 5 bases, leaving 15 bases between the germline ends. The CDR3 is 14 amino acids. CDR1 is MNHEY and CDR2 is SMNVEV in the germline V gene (reference sequence). CDR3 protein: CASSPLAVGETQYF. The CDR3 DNA reads as TGTGCCAGCAGTCCCCTCGCCGTCGGGGAGACCCAGTACTTC.

The gene calls are TRBV11-1 and TRBJ2-3, with D tentatively TRBD1 (6 bases). From germline, CDR1 is SGHAT and CDR2 FQDESV (reference sequence). This CDR3 has 13 residues. Trimming left V 4 bases short and J 4 bases short, with 9 bases between. This CDR3 reads CASSYAGADTQYF. The CDR3 coding sequence is TGTGCCAGCAGCTACGCAGGGGCAGATACGCAGTATTTT.

This chain connects TRBV5-1 to TRBJ1-2; D uncertain. V was trimmed by 1 base and J by 8 bases, leaving 9 bases between them. Germline V gene lookup returns CDR1 SGHRS and CDR2 YFSETQ. The CDR3 is 12 residues long. The CDR3 spells CASSLPDGGYTF. CDR3 in DNA: TGCGCCAGCAGCTTGCCGGACGGAGGCTACACCTTC. The full variable domain, with the rest looked up from reference TRBV5-1 and TRBJ1-2, is KAGVTQTPRYLIKTRGQQVTLSCSPISGHRSVSWYQQTPGQGLQFLFEYFSETQRNKGNFPGRFSGRQFSNSRSEMNVSTLELGDSALYLCASSLPDGGYTFGSGTRLTVV.

This clone was seen only a few times. This rearrangement joins TRBV10-3 to TRBJ2-3; D unclear. The CDR3 has 13 amino acids. Germline V gene lookup returns CDR1 ENHRY and CDR2 SYGVKD. Between the trimmed V and J ends, which lost 3 bases and 4 bases, there was a span of 8 bases. The CDR3 DNA reads TGTGCCATCAGTGATTCTGGCCCAGATACGCAGTATTTT. Encoded protein: CAISDSGPDTQYF.

This clone has just a few counts. CDR3 protein: CATSRDGQGTQPQHF. DNA for the CDR3: TGTGCCACCAGCAGAGATGGACAGGGCACCCAGCCCCAGCATTTT. The chain recombines TRBV15 with TRBJ1-5, with 8 bases matching TRBD1. CDR3 length: 15 residues. The germline gives CDR1 LNHNV, CDR2 YYDKDF (reference sequence). The V segment lost 0 bases and the J segment 7 bases; nucleotides outside the gene matches: 5.

On this clone itself: This same CDR3 is encoded by further DNA sequences in the sample. J is TRBJ2-5 and V is TRBV6-4, with D uncertain. Germline-derived CDR1 and CDR2 are MRHNA and SNTAGT. The CDR3 contains 13 residues. Trimming removed 6 bases from V and 1 base from J, with 9 bases in between. This CDR3 reads CASSPTGQETQYF. CDR3 nucleotide sequence: TGTGCCAGCAGCCCTACGGGCCAAGAGACCCAGTACTTC.

The V and J genes are TRBV28 and TRBJ2-5, with 7 nucleotides matching TRBD1. V was clipped by 8 bases and J by 5 bases; unmatched bases: 11. CDR1 MDHEN and CDR2 SYDVKM come from the germline V gene. This CDR3 has 14 amino acids. This CDR3 reads CASASGQLRETQYF. The CDR3 DNA is TGTGCCAGCGCCTCGGGACAGCTGAGGGAGACCCAGTACTTC.

This clone was seen only a few times. The gene calls are TRBV14 and TRBJ2-1; 11 bases align to TRBD2. From germline, CDR1 is SGHDN and CDR2 FVKESK. V shed 0 bases and J 6 bases; nucleotides not matched to a gene: 16. This CDR3 is built from 20 residues. Here the CDR3 reads CASSQELTSGAPPLSNEQFF. For the CDR3, the DNA is TGTGCCAGCAGCCAAGAGTTGACTAGCGGGGCACCCCCTCTTTCCAATGAGCAGTTCTTC.

This chain connects TRBV25-1 to TRBJ1-4; D gene uncertain. V was trimmed by 1 base and J by 1 base, leaving 7 bases between them. Per the germline V gene, CDR1 is MGHDK and CDR2 is SYGVNS. CDR3 length: 15 amino acids. CDR3 nucleotides: TGTGCCAGCAGTGAATCTCTGGGAACTAATGAAAAACTGTTTTTT. Its translation: CASSESLGTNEKLFF.

There are a few counts of this clone. This chain links TRBV18 with TRBJ1-1, with unresolved D. Germline CDR1 KGHSH, CDR2 LQKENI. V lost 1 base and J 2 bases, leaving 5 bases between the germline ends. The CDR3 length is 13 residues. The CDR3 DNA sequence: TGTGCCAGCTCACCACAATCTAACACTGAAGCTTTCTTT. Amino acid sequence: CASSPQSNTEAFF.

This clone was observed a handful of times. Additional DNA sequences in this sample encode the identical CDR3. The chain couples TRBV7-2 to TRBJ2-7, with D unclear. The V and J ends lost 5 bases and 4 bases respectively, with 9 bases between them. CDR3 length: 12 amino acids. Germline V lookup: CDR1 SGHTA, CDR2 FQGNSA. The CDR3 DNA sequence: TGTGCCAGCAGCACCGACTCGTACGAGCAGTACTTC. Amino acid sequence: CASSTDSYEQYF.

This chain links TRBV5-4 with TRBJ2-1, with 10 bases fitting TRBD1. This CDR3 spans 14 amino acids. Germline lookup yields CDR1 SGHNT and CDR2 YYREEE (reference sequence). The ends lost 5 bases at V and 10 bases at J; junction bases unmatched: 9. CDR3 sequence (DNA): TGTGCCAGCAGTACCGGGACAGGGGCTAGCGAGCAGTTCTTC. It is translated as CASSTGTGASEQFF.

This clone was seen only a few times. This chain connects TRBV7-6 to TRBJ1-3, with D possibly being TRBD1 (5 bases). The length of the CDR3 is 17 residues. V was clipped by 2 bases and J by 0 bases, with 14 bases between them. The germline CDR1 and CDR2 sequences are SGHVS and FNYEAQ. The CDR3 DNA reads as TGTGCCAGCAGCTTAATCGCAGGGTGGACCTCTGGAAACACCATATATTTT. Residues: CASSLIAGWTSGNTIYF. Full variable domain (rest looked up from reference TRBV7-6 and TRBJ1-3): GAGVSQSPRYKVTKRGQDVALRCDPISGHVSLYWYRQALGQGPEFLTYFNYEAQQDKSGLPNDRFSAERPEGSISTLTIQRTEQRDSAMYRCASSLIAGWTSGNTIYFGEGSWLTVV.

The J gene is TRBJ2-5, the V gene TRBV5-1; unclear D gene. This CDR3 spans 12 amino acids. V was trimmed by 2 bases and J by 1 base, leaving 3 bases between them. Germline V gives CDR1 SGHRS, CDR2 YFSETQ. The chain's CDR3 is CASSFTQETQYF. The DNA for the CDR3 is TGCGCCAGCAGCTTCACCCAAGAGACCCAGTACTTC.